This is a list of T cell receptor beta chains from one sample in a study of T cell changes during pregnancy in multiple sclerosis. Method: immunoSEQ multiplex PCR; TCRdb's copy keeps in-frame clones and lacks some. This sample yields about 67,000 clones, of which 75% to 95% are seen a single time; 2.3% belongs to the top ten. The input for sequencing was peripheral blood, taken in the first trimester of pregnancy. Every receptor here comes from a female donor with multiple sclerosis, enrolled in a pregnancy study. The CDR3 runs from the conserved cysteine through the conserved F or W. Fields, in order: J gene, clone size, D gene, V gene, CDR3 protein, CDR3 DNA. D genes are given only for firm matches. The listing skips clone size in some rows; elsewhere it reads once, few, many or a size class.

>TRBJ2-5|.|.|TRBV5-4
CASSLALARETQYF
TGTGCCAGCAGCTTGGCCCTAGCGAGGGAGACCCAGTACTTC
>TRBJ1-5|.|TRBD1|TRBV27
CASSLRWTGINQPQHF
TGTGCCAGCAGTTTACGGTGGACAGGGATCAATCAGCCCCAGCATTTT
>TRBJ2-1|few|.|TRBV28
CASSSPGGQLSNEQFF
TGTGCCAGCAGTTCCCCCGGGGGACAGCTTAGTAATGAGCAGTTCTTC
>TRBJ2-1|.|.|TRBV29-1
CSVSTPRKNEQFF
TGCAGCGTCTCGACACCGCGCAAAAATGAGCAGTTCTTC
>TRBJ2-7|.|TRBD2|TRBV4-1
CASSQLAGGTYEQYF
TGCGCCAGCAGCCAACTAGCGGGGGGTACCTACGAGCAGTACTTC
>TRBJ2-7|.|TRBD2|TRBV5-4
CASSRLAGVSYEQYF
TGTGCCAGCAGCCGACTAGCGGGGGTCTCCTACGAGCAGTACTTC
>TRBJ2-5|.|.|TRBV27
CASSLDSAETQYF
TGTGCCAGCAGTCTGGACAGCGCAGAGACCCAGTACTTC
>TRBJ2-3|.|TRBD1|TRBV6-5
CASSQRTGGRDTQYF
TGTGCCAGCAGCCAAAGGACAGGGGGTAGGGATACGCAGTATTTT
>TRBJ2-2|.|TRBD2|TRBV19
CASSPLAGEITGELFF
TGTGCCAGTAGTCCTTTAGCGGGAGAGATAACCGGGGAGCTGTTTTTT
>TRBJ1-1|.|TRBD1|TRBV19
CASLRTGGTEAFF
TGTGCCAGTCTACGGACAGGGGGCACTGAAGCTTTCTTT
>TRBJ1-1|.|.|TRBV2
CASSDLLLDKGTLNTEAFF
TGTGCCAGCAGTGACCTACTCCTAGATAAGGGGACTTTGAACACTGAAGCTTTCTTT
>TRBJ1-6|once|.|TRBV27
CASSKNRDTLHF
TGTGCCAGCAGTAAGAACCGGGACACTCTCCACTTT
>TRBJ1-2|.|.|TRBV6-6
CASSPQGIGYGYTF
TGTGCCAGCAGTCCCCAGGGGATCGGCTATGGCTACACCTTC
>TRBJ1-5|.|TRBD1|TRBV10-3
CAICDRGPLRRSNQPQHF
TGTGCCATTTGTGACAGGGGACCACTCAGGAGGAGCAATCAGCCCCAGCATTTT
>TRBJ2-7|.|.|TRBV11-2
CASSRQRRYEQYF
TGTGCCAGCAGCCGACAGCGACGCTACGAGCAGTACTTC
>TRBJ2-1|.|.|TRBV6-1
CASSDQMESEQFF
TGTGCCAGCAGTGACCAAATGGAGAGTGAGCAGTTCTTC
>TRBJ2-3|.|TRBD2|TRBV6-1
CASSVLSGSGDTQYF
TGTGCCAGCAGTGTCCTAAGCGGGAGTGGAGATACGCAGTATTTT
>TRBJ2-7|.|.|TRBV6-5
CASSYAGQTYEQYF
TGTGCCAGCAGTTATGCGGGACAGACCTACGAGCAGTACTTC
>TRBJ2-1|.|.|TRBV19
CASSMGDTAYNEQFF
TGTGCCAGTAGTATGGGAGACACCGCGTACAATGAGCAGTTCTTC
>TRBJ2-3|.|TRBD2|TRBV7-3
CASSLRASGAGDTQYF
TGTGCCAGCAGCTTAAGGGCTAGCGGGGCGGGAGATACGCAGTATTTT
>TRBJ1-4|.|.|TRBV9
CASSPREGGRLEKLFF
TGTGCCAGCAGCCCCAGAGAGGGGGGGCGGCTTGAAAAACTGTTTTTT
>TRBJ1-2|.|TRBD1|TRBV7-2
CASSKTGGGSTFGYTF
TGTGCCAGCAGCAAAACAGGGGGCGGATCGACTTTTGGCTACACCTTC
>TRBJ2-7|.|.|TRBV6-1
CASSEALLDTYEQYF
TGTGCCAGCAGTGAAGCCTTGTTAGATACCTACGAGCAGTACTTC
>TRBJ1-5|.|.|TRBV30
CAWSSQGGNQPQHF
TGTGCCTGGAGTTCTCAAGGGGGTAATCAGCCCCAGCATTTT
>TRBJ1-5|.|TRBD1|TRBV7-9
CASSLGQGNQPQHF
TGTGCCAGCAGCTTGGGACAGGGTAATCAGCCCCAGCATTTT
>TRBJ2-1|.|TRBD2|TRBV2
CASMGLAGPNEQFF
TGTGCCAGCATGGGACTAGCGGGGCCTAATGAGCAGTTCTTC
>TRBJ2-5|once|.|TRBV5-4
CASSIRDFQETQYF
TGTGCCAGCAGCATCCGGGACTTCCAAGAGACCCAGTACTTC
>TRBJ2-7|.|.|TRBV28
CASSLPGVAYEQYF
TGTGCCAGCAGTTTACCAGGGGTTGCTTACGAGCAGTACTTC
>TRBJ2-7|.|TRBD1|TRBV7-6
CASSLGPGQGTHEQYF
TGTGCCAGCAGCTTAGGTCCGGGACAGGGAACCCACGAGCAGTACTTC
>TRBJ2-2|.|TRBD2|TRBV28
CASSPHQGLADNTGELFF
TGTGCCAGCAGTCCGCATCAGGGACTAGCGGATAACACCGGGGAGCTGTTTTTT
>TRBJ1-1|.|TRBD1|TRBV28
CASSPSTGGDAFF
TGTGCCAGCAGTCCCTCGACAGGGGGCGATGCTTTCTTT
>TRBJ1-3|.|.|TRBV19
CASRQGTGRNTIYF
TGTGCCAGTAGACAAGGGACTGGACGAAACACCATATATTTT
>TRBJ2-7|.|.|TRBV6-6
CASTNRAFSYEQYF
TGTGCCAGCACCAACAGGGCCTTCTCCTACGAGCAGTACTTC
>TRBJ2-3|.|TRBD2|TRBV6-4
CASSDSTSGGTDTQYF
TGTGCCAGCAGTGACTCGACTAGCGGTGGAACAGATACGCAGTATTTT
>TRBJ1-6|.|.|TRBV5-5
CASSRGDIYNSPLHF
TGTGCCAGCAGCAGAGGGGACATATATAATTCACCCCTCCACTTT
>TRBJ2-5|.|TRBD1|TRBV28
CASSRDRGETQYF
TGTGCCAGCAGCCGGGACAGGGGCGAGACCCAGTACTTC
>TRBJ2-3|once|TRBD2|TRBV5-4
CASSPAPAGGADTQYF
TGTGCCAGCAGCCCGGCCCCAGCGGGAGGGGCGGATACGCAGTATTTT
>TRBJ2-2|few|.|TRBV9
CASSVDAWQGSTGELFF
TGTGCCAGCAGCGTAGATGCATGGCAGGGGAGCACCGGGGAGCTGTTTTTT
>TRBJ1-5|.|TRBD1|TRBV19
CASSILDRGSNQPQHF
TGTGCCAGTAGTATCTTGGACAGGGGCAGCAATCAGCCCCAGCATTTT
>TRBJ2-1|.|TRBD2|TRBV11-2
CASSPGLAYYNEQFF
TGTGCCAGCAGCCCCGGACTAGCCTACTACAATGAGCAGTTCTTC
>TRBJ1-2|.|.|TRBV7-2
CASSLGRWGRDYGYTF
TGTGCCAGCAGCTTAGGAAGGTGGGGGCGCGACTATGGCTACACCTTC
>TRBJ2-7|.|TRBD2|TRBV28
CASSAAGTSHYEQYF
TGTGCCAGCAGCGCTGCCGGGACTAGTCACTACGAGCAGTACTTC
>TRBJ2-7|.|.|TRBV27
CASSSGKKYEQYF
TGTGCCAGCTCCTCAGGGAAGAAGTACGAGCAGTACTTC
>TRBJ2-3|.|TRBD1|TRBV6-1
CASSGWDRSTDTQYF
TGTGCCAGCAGTGGCTGGGACAGGAGCACAGATACGCAGTATTTT
>TRBJ1-4|once|.|TRBV19
CASSTPHGTNEKLFF
TGTGCCAGTAGTACGCCCCACGGAACTAATGAAAAACTGTTTTTT
>TRBJ1-3|.|.|TRBV5-1
CASSLEGHIVSGNTIYF
TGCGCCAGCAGCTTGGAAGGACACATCGTCTCTGGAAACACCATATATTTT
>TRBJ2-7|.|.|TRBV4-1
CASSQQGWEQYF
TGCGCCAGCAGCCAGCAGGGGTGGGAGCAGTACTTC
>TRBJ2-1|.|.|TRBV9
CASSVGGFNNEQFF
TGTGCCAGCAGCGTAGGCGGTTTCAACAATGAGCAGTTCTTC
>TRBJ1-2|.|TRBD1|TRBV7-9
CASSPGTVYGYTF
TGTGCCAGCAGCCCAGGGACAGTCTATGGCTACACCTTC
>TRBJ1-1|.|TRBD1|TRBV7-2
CASSVQGTEAFF
TGTGCCAGCAGCGTACAGGGGACTGAAGCTTTCTTT
>TRBJ2-1|.|TRBD2|TRBV13
CASSPGAGSSYNEQFF
TGTGCCAGCAGCCCGGGAGCGGGGAGCTCCTACAATGAGCAGTTCTTC
>TRBJ1-1|.|.|TRBV30
CASRPWGGTEAFF
TGTGCCTCCCGGCCCTGGGGGGGAACTGAAGCTTTCTTT
>TRBJ1-1|.|TRBD1|TRBV5-4
CASSSGQGNTEAFF
TGTGCCAGCAGCTCGGGACAGGGGAACACTGAAGCTTTCTTT
>TRBJ1-1|.|.|TRBV19
CASSPQGRVGAFF
TGTGCCAGTAGCCCTCAGGGCCGGGTAGGAGCTTTCTTT
>TRBJ2-7|.|TRBD2|TRBV7-2
CASSRDGTSALVEQYF
TGTGCCAGCAGCCGGGACGGGACTAGCGCTCTTGTGGAGCAGTACTTC